What follows are 30 T cell receptor beta chains derived from one specimen sequenced in a study of T cells in Graves' hyperthyroidism and ophthalmopathy. Amplified regions were TCR beta CDR3 sequences from RNA transcripts. With the HTBI primer set, the TCR CDR3 went through a first round of RT-PCR. A single record per CDR3 protein comes from TCRdb applying MiXCR to the multiplex PCR reads. The profile shows around 490,000 distinct CDR3 sequences, just under 20% of them singletons. Sequenced input: blood. These receptors originate from a man aged 35 to 55 with Graves' ophthalmopathy.

This clonotype was counted many times. This chain uses TRBV2 with TRBJ2-3, with TRBD2 matching 16 bases. Germline V gene sequence: CDR1 SNHLY, CDR2 FYNNEI. The CDR3 is made up of 17 amino acids. Unmatched junction bases numbered 4, after V lost 3 bases and J lost 4 bases. CDR3 loop: CASSEGTSGGAADTQYF. The CDR3 coding sequence is TGTGCCAGCAGTGAGGGGACTAGCGGGGGGGCGGCAGATACGCAGTATTTT.

The sample holds many counts of this clonotype. The chain joins TRBV11-2 to TRBJ2-3; D uncertain. Germline V CDR1 and CDR2: SGHAT, FQNNGV. V shed 5 bases and J shed 4 bases, with 10 bases lying between them. The CDR3 is made up of 13 amino acids. CDR3 residues: CASSLEVPDTQYF. The DNA of the CDR3 is TGTGCCAGCAGCCTCGAGGTCCCAGATACGCAGTATTTT.

This chain links TRBV6-2 or TRBV6-3 with TRBJ2-7; 8 bases fit TRBD2. The junction had 14 bases not matched to a gene; V was cut back by 2 bases and J by 5 bases. Germline loops: CDR1 MNHEY, CDR2 SVGEGT. CDR3 length equals 17 residues. CDR3 residues: CASSYPTEEAGDHEQYF. CDR3 bases: TGTGCCAGCAGTTACCCTACCGAGGAAGCGGGAGACCACGAGCAGTACTTC.

This clonotype was observed a handful of times. This chain links TRBV19 with TRBJ2-7; a weak D match, TRBD1 (5 bases). With 8 bases removed from V and 6 bases from J, the gap between germline ends came to 14 bases. The CDR3 runs 12 residues. Germline V gene sequence: CDR1 LNHDA, CDR2 SQIVND (reference sequence). DNA of the CDR3: TGTGCCAGTGGGCCCAGGGTTGGCGAGCAGTACTTC. Protein sequence: CASGPRVGEQYF.

This clonotype was recorded many times. The chain carries TRBV30 and TRBJ1-1; D gene uncertain. Trimming stripped 0 bases from V and 9 bases from J, with 14 bases between. Germline CDR1 and CDR2: GTSNPN and SVGIG (reference sequence). CDR3 length: 13 residues. This CDR3 is CAWSVFESGKAFF. CDR3 sequence (DNA): TGTGCCTGGAGTGTCTTTGAATCGGGAAAAGCTTTCTTT.

This clonotype was counted many times. J is TRBJ2-7 and V is TRBV3-1; TRBD1 aligns across 7 bases. In germline, CDR1 is LGHDT, CDR2 YNNKEL (reference sequence). With 4 bases clipped from V and 5 bases from J, the junction kept 8 bases outside the gene matches. The CDR3 has 14 amino acids. Here the CDR3 reads CASSPRRQGHEQYF. CDR3 nucleotide sequence: TGTGCCAGCAGCCCCAGGCGACAGGGACACGAGCAGTACTTC.

The chain joins TRBV6-2 or TRBV6-3 to TRBJ2-1; TRBD2 matches 16 bases. The CDR3 loop spans 15 amino acids. Germline CDR1 and CDR2: MNHEY and SVGEGT. With 4 bases clipped from V and 13 bases from J, the junction kept 7 bases outside the gene matches. CDR3 DNA: TGTGCCAGCAGTTTGCCCGGGACTAGCGGGAGGGCCCAGTTCTTC. Translation: CASSLPGTSGRAQFF.

This clonotype was observed at least ten times. The chain carries TRBV7-2 and TRBJ2-7; TRBD2 matches 7 bases. J lost 2 bases, V lost 0 bases, and 7 bases had no gene match. Per the germline V gene, CDR1 is SGHTA and CDR2 is FQGNSA. The CDR3 extends over 16 amino acids. CDR3 region: CASSLARTSVTYEQYF. CDR3 in DNA: TGTGCCAGCAGCTTAGCGCGTACTAGCGTCACCTACGAGCAGTACTTC.

There are many counts of this clonotype. This rearrangement joins TRBV12-3 or TRBV12-4 to TRBJ2-5; tentatively, D is TRBD1 (7 bases). The CDR3 has 14 amino acids. Between the trimmed V and J ends, which lost 6 bases and 5 bases, there was a span of 16 bases. CDR3 sequence reads: CASRRQGGAETQYF. For the CDR3, the DNA is TGTGCCAGCAGAAGACAGGGAGGTGCGGAGACCCAGTACTTC.

This chain connects TRBV28 to TRBJ1-5, with 9 bases identical to TRBD1. Germline CDR1 MDHEN, CDR2 SYDVKM. The junction had 20 bases not matched to a gene; V was cut back by 6 bases and J by 2 bases. This CDR3 is 20 amino acids long. The CDR3 DNA follows: TGTGCCAGCAGCCATAACCGGGGACAGGGTGGGATGTGGGGCAATCAGCCCCAGCATTTT. Its protein is CASSHNRGQGGMWGNQPQHF.

This clonotype has a handful of counts. V is TRBV4-2 and J is TRBJ1-6; tentative D call: TRBD1 (6 bases). CDR3 length: 17 residues. CDR1 and CDR2 (germline): LGHNA, YNFKEQ. Trimming stripped 4 bases from V and 0 bases from J, with 13 bases between. The CDR3 sequence: CASSREGGSSYNSPLHF. DNA for the CDR3: TGTGCCAGCAGCCGGGAAGGGGGAAGCTCCTATAATTCACCCCTCCACTTT.

The V and J genes are TRBV6-2 or TRBV6-3 and TRBJ2-5; D not certain. The V gene lost 5 bases and the J gene lost 5 bases, with 9 bases spanning the gap. The CDR3 consists of 12 residues. Germline V lookup: CDR1 MNHEY, CDR2 SVGEGT. CDR3 in amino acids: CASSDTVETQYF. CDR3 nucleotides: TGTGCCAGCAGTGACACGGTGGAGACCCAGTACTTC.

V is TRBV6-2 or TRBV6-3 and J is TRBJ1-2, with a possible D match to TRBD1 (5 bases). The CDR3 is 14 amino acids. Germline CDR1 reads MNHEY; CDR2 reads SVGEGT. V was trimmed by 2 bases and J by 4 bases, leaving 11 bases between them. The CDR3 region has the DNA TGTGCCAGCAGTTACGGCGGGGGTATCTATGGCTACACCTTC. Translated: CASSYGGGIYGYTF.

A few counts support this clonotype. The CDR3 DNA reads as TGTGCCAGCAGTGAAATTGACAGCGCAACTAATGAAAAACTGTTTTTT. Its protein product is CASSEIDSATNEKLFF. The rearrangement uses TRBV2 and TRBJ1-4; D is perhaps TRBD1 (5 bases). V was clipped by 2 bases and J by 0 bases, with 10 bases between them. The germline gives CDR1 SNHLY, CDR2 FYNNEI. The CDR3 has 16 amino acids.

Here the CDR3 reads CASSPRTGENFYEQYF. DNA of the CDR3: TGTGCCAGCAGCCCGCGGACAGGGGAAAATTTCTACGAGCAGTACTTC. The chain is built from TRBV7-6 and TRBJ2-7, with 9 bases identical to TRBD1. V shed 5 bases, J shed 3 bases, and the junction held 11 bases outside the gene matches. Germline V lookup: CDR1 SGHVS, CDR2 FNYEAQ. This CDR3 region has 16 residues.

This clonotype was detected ten times or more. This chain uses TRBV28 with TRBJ2-3; 13 bases map to TRBD2. The V and J ends lost 4 bases and 3 bases, in that order; junction bases with no gene match: 4. The CDR3 sequence is 16 residues long. The V gene's germline CDR1 is MDHEN and CDR2 SYDVKM. The CDR3 loop is CASSWTSGSGTDTQYF. CDR3 nucleotides: TGTGCCAGCAGTTGGACTAGCGGGAGTGGAACAGATACGCAGTATTTT.

This sequence joins TRBV9 and TRBJ2-7, with 9 bases that match TRBD1. The CDR3 sequence is 15 residues long. V shed 1 base, J shed 2 bases, and the junction held 4 bases outside the gene matches. Germline assignment: CDR1 SGDLS and CDR2 YYNGEE. CDR3 sequence reads: CASSVTGQGPYEQYF. The DNA for the CDR3 is TGTGCCAGCAGCGTAACGGGACAGGGCCCCTACGAGCAGTACTTC. The full variable domain, completed using reference TRBV9 and TRBJ2-7, is DSGVTQTPKHLITATGQRVTLRCSPRSGDLSVYWYQQSLDQGLQFLIQYYNGEERAKGNILERFSAQQFPDLHSELNLSSLELGDSALYFCASSVTGQGPYEQYFGPGTRLTVT.

This clonotype was counted only a few times. This rearrangement joins TRBV28 to TRBJ1-4; 7 bases fit TRBD1. The length of the CDR3 is 12 residues. Per the germline V gene, CDR1 is MDHEN and CDR2 is SYDVKM. V shed 6 bases and J 6 bases; nucleotides not matched to a gene: 1. CDR3: CASRQGHEKLFF. Here the CDR3 DNA reads TGTGCCAGCAGACAGGGGCATGAAAAACTGTTTTTT.

Turning to this clonotype: A read error is possible here, since a much larger clone lies one base away. The CDR3 protein is CASSLFEETQYF. Here the CDR3 DNA reads TGTGCCAGCAGCTTATTTGAAGAGACCCAGTACTTC. The gene calls are TRBV7-9 and TRBJ2-5; D not resolved. The germline gives CDR1 SEHNR, CDR2 FQNEAQ (reference sequence). Trimming pared 2 bases from V and 3 bases from J, leaving 4 bases between. CDR3 length equals 12 residues. Supplemented by reference TRBV7-9 and TRBJ2-5, the full variable domain reads DTGVSQNPRHKITKRGQNVTFRCDPISEHNRLYWYRQTLGQGPEFLTYFQNEAQLEKSRLLSDRFSAERPKGSFSTLEIQRTEQGDSAMYLCASSLFEETQYFGPGTRLLVL.

This clonotype was seen at least ten times. The V gene is TRBV7-2, the J gene TRBJ2-7, with 8 bases fitting TRBD2. The length of the CDR3 is 15 residues. Germline assignment: CDR1 SGHTA and CDR2 FQGNSA. V lost 6 bases, J lost 4 bases, and 11 bases stayed unmatched. In nucleotides, the CDR3 is TGTGCCAGCAGGCAATCCCTGGCGGGAGGTTACGAGCAGTACTTC. Translated: CASRQSLAGGYEQYF.

This clonotype was detected ten times or more. The rearrangement links TRBV7-8 to TRBJ2-7; D gene uncertain. V lost 5 bases, J lost 3 bases, and 8 bases lay in between. CDR1 and CDR2 from the germline V gene are SGHVS and FQNEAQ. The CDR3 loop spans 12 amino acids. CDR3 nucleotide sequence: TGTGCCAGCAGCGGGCAGAACTACGAGCAGTACTTC. Its protein product is CASSGQNYEQYF.

This clonotype has at least ten counts. The chain is built from TRBV5-5 and TRBJ2-1; D is uncertain. V lost 0 bases to trimming and J lost 5 bases, with 12 bases between them. CDR1 and CDR2 (germline): SGHKS, YYEKEE (reference sequence). This CDR3 has 15 amino acids. The CDR3: CASSLGPSPHNEQFF. In nucleotides, the CDR3 is TGTGCCAGCAGCTTGGGTCCGTCACCCCACAATGAGCAGTTCTTC.

The chain links TRBV14 to TRBJ2-1; D is possibly TRBD2 (6 bases). The CDR3 length is 15 residues. Deletions cut 1 base from V and 3 bases from J, with 10 bases between. Germline V gene data show CDR1 as SGHDN and CDR2 as FVKESK. The CDR3 DNA sequence: TGTGCCAGCAGCCAAGTAACGGGGGACTACAATGAGCAGTTCTTC. As protein: CASSQVTGDYNEQFF. Drawing the rest from reference TRBV14 and TRBJ2-1, the complete variable domain is EAGVTQFPSHSVIEKGQTVTLRCDPISGHDNLYWYRRVMGKEIKFLLHFVKESKQDESGMPNNRFLAERTGGTYSTLKVQPAELEDSGVYFCASSQVTGDYNEQFFGPGTRLTVL.

This clonotype came up many times. This chain links TRBV9 with TRBJ2-5, with a weak D call TRBD2 (6 bases). V lost 0 bases and J lost 5, with 8 bases in between. The CDR3 has 13 amino acids. Per germline, CDR1 SGDLS and CDR2 YYNGEE. For the CDR3, the DNA is TGTGCCAGCAGCGTAGTCGCGGGGGAGACCCAGTACTTC. Translated: CASSVVAGETQYF.

This clonotype was recorded many times. The gene calls are TRBV28 and TRBJ2-1, with 7 bases aligning to TRBD2. This CDR3 spans 13 amino acids. Germline V gene lookup returns CDR1 MDHEN and CDR2 SYDVKM. V shed 4 bases and J 6 bases; nucleotides not matched to a gene: 3. The CDR3 DNA reads TGTGCCAGCAGTTACTCTAGCGGCAATGAGCAGTTCTTC. It specifies CASSYSSGNEQFF.

The chain has TRBV15 and TRBJ2-7; D might be TRBD2 (6 bases). The CDR3 totals 15 residues. Trimming shortened V by 1 base and J by 1 base, and 11 bases separated the two germline ends. Germline CDR1 is LNHNV and CDR2 is YYDKDF (reference sequence). CDR3 loop: CATSRAGVRSYEQYF. The CDR3 nucleotides are TGTGCCACCAGCAGAGCGGGAGTTCGGTCCTACGAGCAGTACTTC.

This clonotype has only a few counts. The V gene is TRBV24-1, the J gene TRBJ2-3, with D hard to call. This CDR3 is 14 amino acids long. Germline V gene lookup returns CDR1 KGHDR and CDR2 SFDVKD. V was pared by 3 bases and J by 2 bases, with 8 bases between. The CDR3 coding sequence is TGTGCCACCAGTGATATATGGCTCACAGATACGCAGTATTTT. It translates to CATSDIWLTDTQYF.

The chain joins TRBV27 to TRBJ1-5; D perhaps matches TRBD1 (6 bases). This CDR3 comprises 15 residues. Germline assignment: CDR1 MNHEY and CDR2 SMNVEV (reference sequence). Trimming removed 2 bases at V and 5 bases at J, with 13 bases between. The DNA for the CDR3 is TGTGCCAGCAGTTTAGTACAGGGCCCTTATCAGCCCCAGCATTTT. This codes for CASSLVQGPYQPQHF.

This chain uses TRBV7-8 with TRBJ1-6; possibly TRBD1 for D (5 bases). CDR1 and CDR2 (germline): SGHVS, FQNEAQ. Trimming pared 1 base from V and 0 bases from J, leaving 22 bases between. The CDR3 totals 21 residues. CDR3 protein: CASSLGVQGRGGSSYNSPLHF. As DNA, the CDR3 is TGTGCCAGCAGCTTAGGCGTTCAGGGAAGGGGTGGGAGCTCCTATAATTCACCCCTCCACTTT.

The V gene is TRBV25-1, the J gene TRBJ1-1; D is ambiguous. CDR1 and CDR2 (germline): MGHDK, SYGVNS. The CDR3 totals 16 residues. The V gene lost 1 base and the J gene lost 4 bases, with 16 bases spanning the gap. The CDR3 here is CASSEFGFPRSTEAFF. The CDR3 DNA follows: TGTGCCAGCAGTGAATTCGGTTTCCCCCGGAGCACTGAAGCTTTCTTT. The whole variable domain, remainder taken from reference TRBV25-1 and TRBJ1-1, is EADIYQTPRYLVIGTGKKITLECSQTMGHDKMYWYQQDPGMELHLIHYSYGVNSTEKGDLSSESTVSRIRTEHFPLTLESARPSHTSQYLCASSEFGFPRSTEAFFGQGTRLTVV.